This T cell receptor (beta chain) stems from a study of blood T cell repertoires in COVID-19. About the study: Italy, Spain and the United States were the sources of the convalescent and acute COVID-19 samples. Nucleic acid was either cDNA or gDNA, and it came from T cells, B-cell-depleted T cells, or PBMCs.

Per the original data handling: Reference gene primer amplification in the assay estimated nucleated cell counts. Libraries were prepared by immunoSEQ multiplex PCR; TCRdb keeps only in-frame clonotypes and omits some of them. The D gene and trimming were derived from the DNA, and the V and J assignments and clone size from that table. The sample contains nearly 50,000 clones, about 82% of which appear only once. V dropped 0 bases and J dropped 4 bases, with 9 bases sitting between them. This CDR3 spans 15 amino acids. Germline V gives CDR1 SGHDN, CDR2 FVKESK. The sample was peripheral blood. This rearrangement joins TRBV14 to TRBJ2-2; D is unresolved. This TCR was recovered from an older woman with acute or convalescent COVID-19. The CDR3 DNA is TGTGCCAGCAGCCAAGATCTACCCGGCACCGGGGAGCTGTTTTTT. Translated: CASSQDLPGTGELFF.